This T cell receptor beta chain was identified during a study of cytomegalovirus exposure and HLA in healthy donors. Study overall: The 90 to 150 validation repertoires, a later analysis reported, used the same platform as the 600 to 700 repertoires from the first cohort. Study results and caveats: TCR beta chains numbering more than 150 were designated cytomegalovirus-associated.

Remarks on this clone: Its antigen remains unknown.

Donors came from a validation cohort of approximately 110 subjects, distinct from the first 666-subject cohort. Sequenced by immunoSEQ multiplex PCR; TCRdb stores in-frame clones only, minus some. The sample includes 80,000 to 100,000 clones, 87% of them seen just once. V was clipped by 3 bases and J by 0 bases, with 15 bases between them. The CDR3 runs to 17 residues. The germline V gene has CDR1 SQVTM and CDR2 ANQGSEA. What was sequenced was PBMCs. The source is a man aged 18 to 30 in good health and CMV-seropositive. The genes are TRBV29-1 and TRBJ2-6; maybe TRBD2 (6 bases). The CDR3 DNA sequence: TGCAGCGTTGAGGAGGCTAGCGCTCACTCTGGGGCCAACGTCCTGACTTTC. It yields the protein CSVEEASAHSGANVLTF.